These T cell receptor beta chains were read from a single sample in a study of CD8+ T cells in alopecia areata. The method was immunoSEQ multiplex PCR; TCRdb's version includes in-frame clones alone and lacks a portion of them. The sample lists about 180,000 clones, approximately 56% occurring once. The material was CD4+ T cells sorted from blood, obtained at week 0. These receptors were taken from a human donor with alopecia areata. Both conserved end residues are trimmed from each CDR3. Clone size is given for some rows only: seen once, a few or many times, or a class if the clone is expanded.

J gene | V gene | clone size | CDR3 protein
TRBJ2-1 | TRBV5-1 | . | ASSLGAGAFDEQF
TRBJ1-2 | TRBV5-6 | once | ASSVSGTHYGYT
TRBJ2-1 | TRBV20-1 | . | SATRLNEQF
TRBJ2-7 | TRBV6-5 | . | ASSPSGGYEQY
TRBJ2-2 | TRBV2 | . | ASSEVVGLNTGELF
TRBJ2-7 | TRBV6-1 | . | ASSEFLLAGVLEQY
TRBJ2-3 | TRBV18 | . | ASSPDRGPDTQY
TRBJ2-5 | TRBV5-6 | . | ASEIQENIETQY
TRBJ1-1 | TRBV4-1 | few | ASSPPGRANTEAF
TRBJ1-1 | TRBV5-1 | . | ASSTTGDRGTEAF
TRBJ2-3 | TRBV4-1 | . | ASSQKRGGDTQY
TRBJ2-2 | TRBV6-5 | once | ASSSTTGELF
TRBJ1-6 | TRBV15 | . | ATSRGLQYSPLH
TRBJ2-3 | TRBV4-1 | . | ASSQPTGRTSHTQY
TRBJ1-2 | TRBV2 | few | ASSDRGQPNGYT
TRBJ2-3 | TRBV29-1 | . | SVFLGSHRYTQY
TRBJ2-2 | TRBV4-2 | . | ASSQVVGSNTGELF
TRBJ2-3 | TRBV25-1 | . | ASSEGNRGEADTQY
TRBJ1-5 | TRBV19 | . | ASSMAYSNQPQH
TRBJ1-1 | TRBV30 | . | AWSRLPRAF
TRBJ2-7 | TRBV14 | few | ASSHGAGGSYEQY
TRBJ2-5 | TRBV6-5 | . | ASSHSLRERETQY
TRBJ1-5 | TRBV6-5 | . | ASSQGRSNQPQH